One and the same sample provided the 27 T cell receptor beta chains below, sequenced in a study of blood T cell repertoires in COVID-19. TCRdb keeps only in-frame clones here, not all; method: immunoSEQ multiplex PCR. The sample contains approximately 350,000 clones, around 87% of which appear only once. The specimen sequenced was peripheral blood. Every receptor here comes from a woman between 45 and 60 years old with COVID-19, enrolled during active disease.

The chain joins TRBV29-1 to TRBJ2-7; D is undetermined. There are 12 residues in the CDR3. V was cut by 7 bases and J by 6 bases, with 16 bases left in between. In germline, CDR1 is SQVTM, CDR2 ANQGSEA. The CDR3 here is CSGSQTPSEQYF. CDR3 DNA sequence: TGCAGCGGGAGCCAGACCCCTTCCGAGCAGTACTTC.

The V gene is TRBV5-6, the J gene TRBJ2-2; D gene ambiguous. V was cut by 0 bases and J by 8 bases, with 5 bases left in between. Germline-derived CDR1 and CDR2 are SGHDT and YYEEEE. The length of the CDR3 is 12 residues. As DNA, the CDR3 is TGTGCCAGCAGCTTGGCCGGGGGGGAGCTGTTTTTT. Translating it yields CASSLAGGELFF.

The J gene is TRBJ1-1, the V gene TRBV6-5; 8 positions match TRBD1. V trimming: 0 bases; J trimming: 4 bases; junction bases outside the gene matches: 4. The CDR3 spans 15 residues. Germline values: CDR1 MNHEY, CDR2 SVGAGI. CDR3 bases: TGTGCCAGCAGTTACTCGTTGACAGGGGTCACTGAAGCTTTCTTT. This gives the protein CASSYSLTGVTEAFF.

The chain combines TRBV30 with TRBJ2-5, with 11 bases matching TRBD1. With 2 bases clipped from V and 5 bases from J, the junction kept 4 bases outside the gene matches. Germline V gene lookup returns CDR1 GTSNPN and CDR2 SVGIG (reference sequence). This CDR3 has 14 amino acids. CDR3 bases: TGTGCCTGGAGTAGGGACAGGGGGGACGAGACCCAGTACTTC. Amino acids: CAWSRDRGDETQYF.

The chain carries TRBV28 and TRBJ1-2, with 8 bases aligning to TRBD1. J was trimmed by 5 bases and V by 6 bases; bases with no gene match: 8. Per germline, CDR1 MDHEN and CDR2 SYDVKM. The CDR3 totals 14 residues. This CDR3 reads CASSRDRGRYGYTF. Here the CDR3 DNA reads TGTGCCAGCAGCCGCGACAGGGGAAGGTATGGCTACACCTTC.

The chain carries TRBV25-1 and TRBJ2-7, with 8 bases lining up with TRBD1. The V gene end was trimmed by 5 bases and the J gene end by 2 bases; junction bases not matched to a gene: 2. Germline assignment: CDR1 MGHDK and CDR2 SYGVNS. The CDR3 spans 13 residues. CDR3 amino acids: CASSQGATYEQYF. The CDR3 coding sequence is TGTGCCAGCAGTCAGGGGGCTACCTACGAGCAGTACTTC.

The table lists this clone with a count of one. This chain links TRBV7-9 with TRBJ1-1, with TRBD1 as a possible D gene (6 bases). Trimming stripped 2 bases from V and 3 bases from J, with 7 bases between. The CDR3 length is 13 residues. Germline loops: CDR1 SEHNR, CDR2 FQNEAQ (reference sequence). The CDR3 nucleotides read TGTGCCAGCAGCTTAAACAGGGACACTGAAGCTTTCTTT. Its protein product is CASSLNRDTEAFF. Filled out from reference TRBV7-9 and TRBJ1-1, the complete variable domain reads DTGVSQNPRHKITKRGQNVTFRCDPISEHNRLYWYRQTLGQGPEFLTYFQNEAQLEKSRLLSDRFSAERPKGSFSTLEIQRTEQGDSAMYLCASSLNRDTEAFFGQGTRLTVV.

This sequence joins TRBV27 and TRBJ2-7; D is perhaps TRBD2 (6 bases). The V end was cut by 2 bases, the J end by 2 bases, with 22 bases between. The CDR3 contains 18 residues. Germline loops: CDR1 MNHEY, CDR2 SMNVEV (reference sequence). The CDR3 nucleotides read TGTGCCAGCAGTTTAAGGTTGAGTTTGGAGGGCCTCGCCTACGAGCAGTACTTC. It encodes CASSLRLSLEGLAYEQYF.

The chain employs TRBV30 and TRBJ2-7; D remains unclear. V gave up 4 bases and J gave up 2 bases, with 9 bases separating them. The germline gives CDR1 GTSNPN, CDR2 SVGIG (reference sequence). The CDR3 covers 12 residues. The CDR3 nucleotides are TGTGCCTGGAACAGTAGGCCCTACGAGCAGTACTTC. It specifies CAWNSRPYEQYF.

This chain connects TRBV5-6 to TRBJ1-5; D is unresolved. Per germline, CDR1 SGHDT and CDR2 YYEEEE. V dropped 1 base and J dropped 0 bases, with 8 bases sitting between them. The CDR3 loop spans 15 amino acids. Here the CDR3 DNA reads TGTGCCAGCAGCTTGAGATTGAGTAGCAATCAGCCCCAGCATTTT. Its translation is CASSLRLSSNQPQHF.

This chain links TRBV5-5 with TRBJ2-2, with a weak D call TRBD1 (5 bases). The CDR3 runs to 13 residues. Trimming took off 4 bases at V and 5 bases at J, with 9 bases between the two ends. The germline gives CDR1 SGHKS, CDR2 YYEKEE (reference sequence). The CDR3 is CASSRDSTGELFF. The CDR3 bases are TGTGCCAGCAGCCGCGACAGTACCGGGGAGCTGTTTTTT.

The CDR3 DNA reads as TGTGCCAGCAGACCAGCCGGGACAATCAACTATGGCTACACCTTC. It yields the protein CASRPAGTINYGYTF. The chain combines TRBV28 with TRBJ1-2; tentatively, D is TRBD1 (6 bases). The length of the CDR3 is 15 residues. Between the trimmed V and J ends, which lost 6 bases and 2 bases, there was a span of 16 bases. Germline assignment: CDR1 MDHEN and CDR2 SYDVKM.

This clone was counted once. J is TRBJ2-3 and V is TRBV6-5; 9 nucleotides align to TRBD1. Unmatched junction bases numbered 9, after V lost 8 bases and J lost 3 bases. The length of the CDR3 is 15 residues. Germline values: CDR1 MNHEY, CDR2 SVGAGI. The CDR3 protein is CASRFRGQGTDTQYF. CDR3 sequence (DNA): TGTGCCAGCCGATTCAGGGGACAGGGAACAGATACGCAGTATTTT.

The rearrangement links TRBV11-3 to TRBJ2-7, with 11 bases matching TRBD2. The ends lost 5 bases at V and 2 bases at J; junction bases unmatched: 5. CDR1 SGHNT and CDR2 YENEEA come from the germline V gene. The CDR3 loop spans 15 amino acids. The CDR3 DNA sequence: TGTGCCAGCAGCCCCGGGACTAGCGGCCCCTACGAGCAGTACTTC. Its protein product is CASSPGTSGPYEQYF.

This rearrangement joins TRBV19 to TRBJ1-2; D uncertain. The CDR3 totals 15 residues. Germline CDR1 and CDR2: LNHDA and SQIVND (reference sequence). Between the trimmed V and J ends, which lost 3 bases and 0 bases, there was a span of 11 bases. CDR3 amino acids: CASSMGGAANYGYTF. The CDR3 nucleotides read TGTGCCAGTAGTATGGGTGGAGCGGCTAACTATGGCTACACCTTC.

The chain is built from TRBV27 and TRBJ2-5; a weak D match, TRBD1 (5 bases). The CDR3 length is 17 residues. V was trimmed by 5 bases and J by 1 base, leaving 20 bases between them. Germline values: CDR1 MNHEY, CDR2 SMNVEV (reference sequence). CDR3 sequence (DNA): TGTGCCAGCAGTGGCGGTTGGGGCAGTCCTATCCAAGAGACCCAGTACTTC. Residues: CASSGGWGSPIQETQYF.

CDR3 nucleotide sequence: TGTGCCAGTAGTATAAGGCTAGCGGGAGGGCCGGGTGAGCAGTACTTC. Translation gives CASSIRLAGGPGEQYF. The chain couples TRBV19 to TRBJ2-7; 12 positions agree with TRBD2. The CDR3 totals 16 residues. The junction had 9 bases not matched to a gene; V was cut back by 2 bases and J by 7 bases. CDR1 is LNHDA, CDR2 SQIVND, per germline (reference sequence).

This clone was seen a single time. The CDR3 DNA follows: TGTGCCAGCAGCAAAGACAGGGTCGCTAGCGGGAGGGGAGAGACCCAGTACTTC. This encodes CASSKDRVASGRGETQYF. This chain joins TRBV7-6 and TRBJ2-5; 12 positions match TRBD2. The junction had 14 bases not matched to a gene; V was cut back by 5 bases and J by 4 bases. CDR1 and CDR2 (germline): SGHVS, FNYEAQ. This CDR3 has 18 amino acids. The whole variable domain, remainder taken from reference TRBV7-6 and TRBJ2-5, is GAGVSQSPRYKVTKRGQDVALRCDPISGHVSLYWYRQALGQGPEFLTYFNYEAQQDKSGLPNDRFSAERPEGSISTLTIQRTEQRDSAMYRCASSKDRVASGRGETQYFGPGTRLLVL.

The table lists this clone with a count of one. V usage is TRBV14 and J usage is TRBJ2-3; 9 bases are shared with TRBD1. From germline, CDR1 is SGHDN and CDR2 FVKESK. This CDR3 has 16 residues. The ends lost 3 bases at V and 3 bases at J; junction bases unmatched: 7. The CDR3 DNA follows: TGTGCCAGCAGCCAGATGGGGGACAGGGCGACAGATACGCAGTATTTT. This gives the protein CASSQMGDRATDTQYF.

The chain couples TRBV9 to TRBJ2-1, with D possibly TRBD2 on 6 matching bases. This CDR3 contains 17 residues. Trimming removed 0 bases at V and 2 bases at J, with 15 bases between. Germline V gene sequence: CDR1 SGDLS, CDR2 YYNGEE. The CDR3 bases are TGTGCCAGCAGCGTAGGAATGGGACTGGCGGCCTACAATGAGCAGTTCTTC. Amino acid sequence: CASSVGMGLAAYNEQFF.

The gene calls are TRBV28 and TRBJ1-2; D may be TRBD1 (5 bases). The CDR3 has 11 residues. CDR1 is MDHEN and CDR2 is SYDVKM in the germline V gene. DNA of the CDR3: TGTGCGGGGGGTGAGGGCTATGGCTACACCTTC. This codes for CAGGEGYGYTF.

The V gene is TRBV30, the J gene TRBJ2-7; 8 positions match TRBD1. The junction had 4 bases not matched to a gene; V was cut back by 3 bases and J by 3 bases. CDR1 and CDR2 from the germline V gene are GTSNPN and SVGIG (reference sequence). The CDR3 has 13 amino acids. Here the CDR3 DNA reads TGTGCCTGGAGACCAGGGGGCGGCTACGAGCAGTACTTC. Amino acid sequence: CAWRPGGGYEQYF.

The chain has TRBV4-1 and TRBJ2-5; the D gene is possibly TRBD2 (6 bases). The CDR3 totals 18 residues. V shed 1 base and J shed 7 bases, with 25 bases lying between them. Germline V gene lookup returns CDR1 MGHRA and CDR2 YSYEKL. The CDR3 protein is CASSQGHRDLMLKRTQYF. The CDR3 bases are TGCGCCAGCAGCCAAGGTCATAGGGACTTGATGTTGAAGAGGACCCAGTACTTC.

This sequence joins TRBV2 and TRBJ1-6; 9 positions agree with TRBD1. This CDR3 has 16 amino acids. Unmatched junction bases numbered 4, after V lost 7 bases and J lost 0 bases. CDR1 is SNHLY and CDR2 is FYNNEI in the germline V gene. The CDR3 loop is CASKGGQGSYNSPLHF. The CDR3 nucleotides are TGTGCCAGCAAAGGGGGACAGGGCTCCTATAATTCACCCCTCCACTTT.

V is TRBV10-3 and J is TRBJ1-5; D ambiguous. This CDR3 comprises 13 residues. Trimming left V 0 bases short and J 6 bases short, with 6 bases between. Germline V gives CDR1 ENHRY, CDR2 SYGVKD. Here the CDR3 reads CAISESGLQPQHF. CDR3 in DNA: TGTGCCATCAGTGAGTCTGGACTTCAGCCCCAGCATTTT.

The chain has TRBV5-1 and TRBJ1-1, with D maybe TRBD1 (6 bases). The CDR3 is made up of 14 amino acids. Between the trimmed V and J ends, which lost 0 bases and 1 base, there was a span of 7 bases. Germline V gene data show CDR1 as SGHRS and CDR2 as YFSETQ. CDR3 in DNA: TGCGCCAGCAGCTTGGGGGGGCGGAACACTGAAGCTTTCTTT. Translation gives CASSLGGRNTEAFF.

This rearrangement joins TRBV14 to TRBJ2-7, with 9 bases matching TRBD2. The ends lost 5 bases at V and 2 bases at J; junction bases unmatched: 7. Per the germline V gene, CDR1 is SGHDN and CDR2 is FVKESK. CDR3 size: 15 residues. CDR3 protein: CASSAGLAGPYEQYF. The DNA for the CDR3 is TGTGCCAGCAGCGCGGGACTAGCTGGTCCCTACGAGCAGTACTTC.